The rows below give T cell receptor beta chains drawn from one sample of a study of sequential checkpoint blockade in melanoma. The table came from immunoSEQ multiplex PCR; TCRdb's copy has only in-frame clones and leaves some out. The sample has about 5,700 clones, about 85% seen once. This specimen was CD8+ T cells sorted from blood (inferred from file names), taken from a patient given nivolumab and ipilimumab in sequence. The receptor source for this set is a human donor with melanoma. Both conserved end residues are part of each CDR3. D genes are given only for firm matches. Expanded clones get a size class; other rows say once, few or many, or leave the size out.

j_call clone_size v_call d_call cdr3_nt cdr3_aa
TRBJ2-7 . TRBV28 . TGTGCCAGGAGGGCAGACTACGAGCAGTACTTC CARRADYEQYF
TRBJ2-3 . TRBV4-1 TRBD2 TGCGCCAGCAGCCGACGGACTAGCGGGAGGGGAGATACGCAGTATTTT CASSRRTSGRGDTQYF
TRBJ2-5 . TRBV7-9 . TGTGCCAGCAGCTTAGACGGCGGACTACGCGAGACCCAGTACTTC CASSLDGGLRETQYF
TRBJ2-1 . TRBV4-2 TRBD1 TGTGCCAGCAGCCAAGAAGACAGGGGGCCCTACAATGAGCAGTTCTTC CASSQEDRGPYNEQFF
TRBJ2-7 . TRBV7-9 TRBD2 TGTGCCAGCAGCTCTCCACTAGCGGGAGAGAGCGAGCAGTACTTC CASSSPLAGESEQYF
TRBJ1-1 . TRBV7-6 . TGTGCCAGCAGCTTAGTTAGAGGGGGTTTGGCTGAAGCTTTCTTT CASSLVRGGLAEAFF
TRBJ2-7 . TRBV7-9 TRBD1 TGTGCCAGCAGCTTACAGGGGGCTCTTTCCTACGAGCAGTACTTC CASSLQGALSYEQYF
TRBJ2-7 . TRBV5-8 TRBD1 TGTGCCAGCAGCGTTTCGACAGGGCATGAGTACGAGCAGTACTTC CASSVSTGHEYEQYF
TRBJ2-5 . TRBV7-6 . TGTGCCAGCAGCAACCGGGACTACCAAGAGACCCAGTACTTC CASSNRDYQETQYF
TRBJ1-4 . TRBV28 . TGTGCCAGCAGAAACCCTTGGGGGGGGGTCAATGAAAAACTGTTTTTT CASRNPWGGVNEKLFF
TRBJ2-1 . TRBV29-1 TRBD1 TGCAGCGTTGAACCTCCGGACAGGGGGCTGATTGAGCAGTTCTTC CSVEPPDRGLIEQFF
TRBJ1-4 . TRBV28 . TGTGCCAGCAGTCTGTCCTACCGTGGTGTTAATGAAAAACTGTTTTTT CASSLSYRGVNEKLFF
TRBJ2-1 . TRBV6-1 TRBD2 TGTGCCAGCATCTTAGCGGGAGGAACCTACAATGAGCAGTTCTTC CASILAGGTYNEQFF
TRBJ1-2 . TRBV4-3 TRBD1 TGCGCCAGCAGCCAAGATCGTGTACAGGGGGATGGCTACACCTTC CASSQDRVQGDGYTF
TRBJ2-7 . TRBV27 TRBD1 TGTGCCAGCAGTTTATCGGGGACAGGGACCCCCTACGAGCAGTACTTC CASSLSGTGTPYEQYF
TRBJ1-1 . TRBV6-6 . TGTGCCAGCAGTTACTCGGTCAGGGCGACTGAAGCTTTCTTT CASSYSVRATEAFF
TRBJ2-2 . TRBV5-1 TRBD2 TGCGCCAGCAGCTTGTTTGCGGGAGCTGACGGGGAGCTGTTTTTT CASSLFAGADGELFF
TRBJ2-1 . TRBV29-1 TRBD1 TGCAGCGTTGGGGACAGGGACGACAATGAGCAGTTCTTC CSVGDRDDNEQFF
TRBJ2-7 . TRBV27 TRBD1 TGTGCCAGCGTAAACGCAGGGGGCAATAGGTACGAGCAGTACTTC CASVNAGGNRYEQYF
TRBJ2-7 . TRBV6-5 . TGTGCCAGCAGCCCCGGACTCTCCTACGAGCAGTACTTC CASSPGLSYEQYF
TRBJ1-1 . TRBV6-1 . TGTGCCAGCAGTTCACGTTCGGGGGGGATTGCTGAAGCTTTCTTT CASSSRSGGIAEAFF
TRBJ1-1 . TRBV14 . TGTGCCAGCAGCCGCTCAGGGGCTTTGAACACTGAAGCTTTCTTT CASSRSGALNTEAFF
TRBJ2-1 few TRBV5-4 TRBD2 TGTGCCAGCAGCGGGGGACTAGCGGGAGGCAATGAGCAGTTCTTC CASSGGLAGGNEQFF
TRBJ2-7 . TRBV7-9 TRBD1 TGTGCCAGTGATAAAGAGACAGGGGGTAGCGAGCAGTACTTC CASDKETGGSEQYF
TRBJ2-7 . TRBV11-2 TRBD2 TGTGCCAGCAGCGCCGGACTAGCGGGGGGGTACTACGAGCAGTACTTC CASSAGLAGGYYEQYF
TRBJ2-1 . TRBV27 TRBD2 TGTGCCAGCAGCGGGCTAGCGGGAGGTAATGAGCAGTTCTTC CASSGLAGGNEQFF
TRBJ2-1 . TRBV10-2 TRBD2 TGCGCCAGCAGTGATACTAGCGCCTCCTACAATGAGCAGTTCTTC CASSDTSASYNEQFF
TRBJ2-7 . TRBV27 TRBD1 TGTGCCAGCAGTATCAGGGACAGGGGGCTTTACGAGCAGTACTTC CASSIRDRGLYEQYF
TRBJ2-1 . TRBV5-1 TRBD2 TGCGCCAGCAGCTTGGCTGCGGGAGGGTTGAGCTCCTACAATGAGCAGTTCTTC CASSLAAGGLSSYNEQFF
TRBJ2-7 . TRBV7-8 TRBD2 TGTGCCAGCAGACAAGGACTAGCGGATTCCTACGAGCAGTACTTC CASRQGLADSYEQYF